This entry features one T cell receptor (beta chain) sequence. The antigen is not known. The source of the sample is a study of T cell responses to AZD1222 COVID-19 vaccine. Study-wide results and caveats: Per reports, nearly half of all spike-specific TCRs target regions that are unmutated in variants. Only a handful of AZD1222 recipients tested seropositive at baseline.

The length of the CDR3 is 16 residues. Germline V CDR1 and CDR2: LGHDT, YNNKEL (reference sequence). Between the trimmed V and J ends, which lost 0 bases and 4 bases, there was a span of 12 bases. Some clones are missing from TCRdb's copy, which holds only in-frame ones; the method was immunoSEQ multiplex PCR. The table records about 59,000 clones, around 80% of them present only once. The sequenced sample was peripheral blood, obtained on day 0 of AZD1222 vaccination. The chain has TRBV3-1 (or the pseudogene TRBV3-2) and TRBJ2-2, with D possibly matching TRBD2 (6 bases). This sequence originates from an adult in good health. CDR3 loop: CASSQEYGSGTGELFF. DNA of the CDR3: TGTGCCAGCAGCCAAGAATACGGGAGTGGCACCGGGGAGCTGTTTTTT.